This TCR beta chain was identified in a study of blood T cell repertoires in COVID-19. After removal of 5 bases from V and 4 bases from J, the junction contained 15 bases not matched to a gene. The CDR3 sequence is 18 residues long. CDR1 and CDR2 (germline): MNHNY, SVGAGI (reference sequence). Assay: immunoSEQ multiplex PCR; the TCRdb copy retains only in-frame clones and omits some. Altogether about 200,000 clones are present, 89% being singletons, with the ten largest covering approximately 2.3%. The sample taken for sequencing was PBMCs or T cells enriched from blood (not recorded which). This rearrangement joins TRBV6-6 to TRBJ2-2, with 8 bases fitting TRBD1. The TCR originated in a woman aged 40 to 50 with acute COVID-19. The CDR3 loop reads CASSRDRRRGRITGELFF. The CDR3 DNA sequence: TGTGCCAGCAGTCGGGACAGGCGGCGTGGGAGAATCACCGGGGAGCTGTTTTTT.